The clone carrying this TCR beta chain appeared a few times. Its antigen remains unidentified. It was cDNA, reverse transcribed from extracted RNA, that served as the sequencing template. Clones were sequenced by immunoSEQ multiplex PCR, and TCRdb holds only the in-frame ones, with some missing. Of 9,500 to 15,000 clones detected, 56% appear once; the ten largest clones hold roughly 13%. Peripheral blood samples and lesional scalp punch biopsies were obtained from alopecia areata patients. Per the germline V gene, CDR1 is SNHLY and CDR2 is FYNNEI. Trimming cost V 10 bases and J 4 bases; bases outside gene matches: 9. The CDR3 is 14 residues long. These data originate in a study of CD8+ T cells in alopecia areata. Study outcomes and limitations: Especially in alopecia totalis/universalis, lesional scalp showed greater clonality than normal scalp did.

The sequence derives from a human donor with alopecia areata. The sample taken for sequencing was skin. The chain is built from TRBV2 and TRBJ2-1; 8 bases agree with TRBD2. CDR3 sequence reads: CATGGDSDYNEQFF. CDR3 bases: TGTGCCACGGGGGGGGACTCCGATTACAATGAGCAGTTCTTC.